The 3 T cell receptor beta chains listed next were all sequenced from one sample in a study of CD8 T cells in Susac syndrome. Random hexamers primed reverse transcription of about 0.5 to 1 ug RNA. TCRdb re-analysed the immunoSEQ multiplex PCR reads in MiXCR, keeping a single row per CDR3 protein. The sample holds about 190,000 distinct CDR3 sequences; 90% to 95% are singletons and the top ten take approximately 0.1%. The sequenced material came from CD4+ T cells from PBMCs. The receptor set was obtained from a human donor in good health.

This clonotype has a single count. The gene calls are TRBV7-9 and TRBJ2-7; D gene unclear. Germline values: CDR1 SEHNR, CDR2 FQNEAQ (reference sequence). The V and J ends lost 8 bases and 2 bases respectively, with 10 bases between them. The CDR3 is 12 residues long. Here the CDR3 DNA reads TGTGCCAGCGGCGAATTGGCCTACGAGCAGTACTTC. Protein product: CASGELAYEQYF.

This chain connects TRBV7-2 to TRBJ2-7; 11 bases agree with TRBD2. Germline V gives CDR1 SGHTA, CDR2 FQGNSA. The CDR3 is made up of 15 amino acids. V shed 8 bases and J 1 base; nucleotides not matched to a gene: 7. The CDR3 protein is CASGITSGGSYEQYF. The CDR3 DNA sequence: TGTGCCAGCGGAATCACTAGCGGGGGTTCCTACGAGCAGTACTTC.

The chain links TRBV6-5 to TRBJ1-3, with TRBD1 matching over 8 bases. The CDR3 spans 16 residues. Germline CDR1 is MNHEY and CDR2 is SVGAGI. V shed 4 bases, J shed 4 bases, and the junction held 9 bases outside the gene matches. The CDR3 region has the DNA TGTGCCAGCAGTTCCAGACAGGGGCCGCGGGGAAACACCATATATTTT. As protein: CASSSRQGPRGNTIYF.